These T cell receptor beta chains were read from a single sample in a study of Graves' ophthalmopathy and Graves' hyperthyroidism. TCRdb called the multiplex PCR reads again in MiXCR, with one record for every CDR3 protein. The sample holds about 370,000 distinct CDR3 sequences; about a sixth are singletons and the top ten take 2.4%. Sequenced sample: peripheral blood. These receptors were taken from an adult woman with stable Graves' hyperthyroidism. CDR3s include the opening cysteine and the closing phenylalanine or tryptophan. Fields, in order: J gene, V gene, clone size, D gene, CDR3 DNA, CDR3 protein. D genes are given only for firm matches. Some rows mark clone size as missing; the rest say once, few, many or name a class of expanded clone.

J: TRBJ1-1; V: TRBV6-1; size: -; D: -; DNA: TGTGCCAGCAGCCTTGTATTTGCGGGGAATGCTGAAGCTTTCTTT; CDR3: CASSLVFAGNAEAFF
J: TRBJ2-3; V: TRBV30; size: few; D: TRBD2; DNA: TGTGCCTGGATACTAGCGGGAGGAATCGGCACAGATACGCAGTATTTT; CDR3: CAWILAGGIGTDTQYF
J: TRBJ2-7; V: TRBV11-1; size: many; D: -; DNA: TGTGCCAGCAGCCGAGCCGGGACATCCACCTACGAGCAGTACTTC; CDR3: CASSRAGTSTYEQYF
J: TRBJ2-1; V: TRBV7-2; size: -; D: -; DNA: TGTGCCAGCAGCTTAGTCACGGTAGTGCTAGACAATGAGCAGTTCTTC; CDR3: CASSLVTVVLDNEQFF
J: TRBJ1-3; V: TRBV30; size: many; D: -; DNA: TGTGCCTGGAGTGTAGGACAGACAATCTCTGGAAACACCATATATTTT; CDR3: CAWSVGQTISGNTIYF
J: TRBJ2-7; V: TRBV12-3/TRBV12-4; size: many; D: -; DNA: TGTGCCAGCACCCAAAGTTCCGGGGGCCCGTACGAGCAGTACTTC; CDR3: CASTQSSGGPYEQYF
J: TRBJ1-1; V: TRBV5-1; size: many; D: -; DNA: TGCGCCAGCAGCCACGTACCTTCCGGTGAAGCTTTCTTT; CDR3: CASSHVPSGEAFF
J: TRBJ2-7; V: TRBV12-3/TRBV12-4; size: many; D: TRBD2; DNA: TGTGCCAGCAGGATTAGCGGGGGCGACGAGCAGTACTTC; CDR3: CASRISGGDEQYF
J: TRBJ2-7; V: TRBV4-2; size: -; D: -; DNA: TGTGCCAGCAGCCAAAACCGAGGAGACTACGAGCAGTACTTC; CDR3: CASSQNRGDYEQYF
J: TRBJ1-5; V: TRBV28; size: many; D: -; DNA: TGTGCCAGCAGTTTTGTAGGTCAGCCCCAGCATTTT; CDR3: CASSFVGQPQHF
J: TRBJ2-7; V: TRBV7-9; size: many; D: -; DNA: TGTGCCAGCAGCCTGACAGCGACCGCGAAGTACGAGCAGTACTTC; CDR3: CASSLTATAKYEQYF
J: TRBJ1-1; V: TRBV6-2/TRBV6-3; size: -; D: TRBD1; DNA: TGTGCCAGCAGTTACTCGGGACAGGGAGGGTATGGAACTTTCTTT; CDR3: CASSYSGQGGYGTFF
J: TRBJ1-6; V: TRBV19; size: once; D: -; DNA: TGTGCCAGTAGTCTGGGGACACCGGACTCCTATAATTCACCCCTCCACTTT; CDR3: CASSLGTPDSYNSPLHF
J: TRBJ2-4; V: TRBV12-3/TRBV12-4; size: many; D: TRBD2; DNA: TGTGCCAGCAGTCAGCACGCGGGAGTGGCCAAAAACATTCAGTACTTC; CDR3: CASSQHAGVAKNIQYF
J: TRBJ2-7; V: TRBV7-8; size: many; D: TRBD1; DNA: TGTGCCAGCAGCTTAGCGCCAGGGGGCGCTTCCTACGAGCAGTACTTC; CDR3: CASSLAPGGASYEQYF
J: TRBJ2-7; V: TRBV5-1; size: -; D: -; DNA: TGCGCCAGCAGCTTGGAGCCCGGGAGTGTGGTGTACGAGCAGTACTTC; CDR3: CASSLEPGSVVYEQYF
J: TRBJ2-7; V: TRBV19; size: many; D: -; DNA: TGTGCCAGTGCGACTACGGGGGGCGACGAGCAGTACTTC; CDR3: CASATTGGDEQYF
J: TRBJ2-7; V: TRBV12-3/TRBV12-4; size: -; D: TRBD2; DNA: TGTGCCAGCAGTCGACTAGCGGAGGCCTACGAGCAGTACTTC; CDR3: CASSRLAEAYEQYF
J: TRBJ2-4; V: TRBV5-1; size: -; D: -; DNA: TGCGCCAGCAGCTTTGGCGAAAACATTCAGTACTTC; CDR3: CASSFGENIQYF
J: TRBJ2-3; V: TRBV6-1; size: -; D: -; DNA: TGTGCCAGCAGTCCCGGAACAGATACGCAGTATTTT; CDR3: CASSPGTDTQYF
J: TRBJ2-7; V: TRBV24-1; size: many; D: -; DNA: TGTGCCACCAGTGATCCCGGTCAGGGCTACGAGCAGTACTTC; CDR3: CATSDPGQGYEQYF
J: TRBJ2-4; V: TRBV4-1; size: -; D: -; DNA: TGCGCCAGCAGGAACGGTCTAGCCAAAAACATTCAGTACTTC; CDR3: CASRNGLAKNIQYF
J: TRBJ1-5; V: TRBV28; size: many; D: TRBD1; DNA: TGTGCCAGCAGTTTAATCAGGGGGCGGTCGGGGGGAAACAATCAGCCCCAGCATTTT; CDR3: CASSLIRGRSGGNNQPQHF
J: TRBJ1-1; V: TRBV19; size: many; D: -; DNA: TGTGCCAGTAGTATCGTGGGTAGAGCTTTCTTT; CDR3: CASSIVGRAFF
J: TRBJ1-1; V: TRBV12-3/TRBV12-4; size: few; D: -; DNA: TGTGCCAGCAGCCTGGACAGCAAGAACACTGAAGCTTTCTTT; CDR3: CASSLDSKNTEAFF
J: TRBJ1-5; V: TRBV5-1; size: -; D: TRBD1; DNA: TGCGCCAGCAGCCCACAGGGGGCGAGCAATCAGCCCCAGCATTTT; CDR3: CASSPQGASNQPQHF
J: TRBJ2-7; V: TRBV4-2; size: many; D: -; DNA: TGTGCCAGCAGCCAAGATAAGGGGGGCTACGAGCAGTACTTC; CDR3: CASSQDKGGYEQYF
J: TRBJ1-1; V: TRBV19; size: -; D: TRBD1; DNA: TGTGCCAGTAGTATCAGGGGGTCGAGGAACACTGAAGCTTTCTTT; CDR3: CASSIRGSRNTEAFF
J: TRBJ1-5; V: TRBV30; size: -; D: -; DNA: TGTGCCTGGAGTGTACACAGTAGTAACCAGCCCCAGCATTTT; CDR3: CAWSVHSSNQPQHF
J: TRBJ2-7; V: TRBV7-9; size: many; D: -; DNA: TGTGCCAGCAGCTTAGAAAATAGTGACGAGCAGTACTTC; CDR3: CASSLENSDEQYF
J: TRBJ1-3; V: TRBV28; size: many; D: TRBD1; DNA: TGTGCCAGCCCGGGACAGGGGGCAGGTGGAAACACCATATATTTT; CDR3: CASPGQGAGGNTIYF
J: TRBJ1-5; V: TRBV20-1; size: many; D: -; DNA: TGCAGTGCTAGAGCCCTAGGGATTAGCAATCAGCCCCAGCATTTT; CDR3: CSARALGISNQPQHF
J: TRBJ2-5; V: TRBV20-1; size: many; D: TRBD2; DNA: TGCAGTGCTACCGGACTAGCGGGAGGGATAGAAGAGACCCAGTACTTC; CDR3: CSATGLAGGIEETQYF
J: TRBJ2-7; V: TRBV13; size: many; D: TRBD1; DNA: TGTGCCAGCAGTCCATCGCCGGGACAGGGGGCGTACGAGCAGTACTTC; CDR3: CASSPSPGQGAYEQYF
J: TRBJ2-5; V: TRBV12-3/TRBV12-4; size: many; D: TRBD1; DNA: TGTGCCAGCAGTTTAGCGGGAACAGGGGGCGCAGGTCGGGAGACCCAGTACTTC; CDR3: CASSLAGTGGAGRETQYF
J: TRBJ2-7; V: TRBV27; size: -; D: -; DNA: TGTGCCAGCAGTGGGGGACATGCCCTCTACGAGCAGTACTTC; CDR3: CASSGGHALYEQYF
J: TRBJ2-6; V: TRBV28; size: many; D: TRBD1; DNA: TGTGCCAGCAGGCCAGGGGGCGAAGGGGCCAACGTCCTGACTTTC; CDR3: CASRPGGEGANVLTF
J: TRBJ1-2; V: TRBV12-3/TRBV12-4; size: -; D: -; DNA: TGTGCCAGCAGTTTTCGGGAGGACTATGGCTACACCTTC; CDR3: CASSFREDYGYTF
J: TRBJ1-3; V: TRBV9; size: -; D: -; DNA: TGTGCCAGCAGCCCCCAGCCGCATCTCTCTGGAAACACCATATATTTT; CDR3: CASSPQPHLSGNTIYF
J: TRBJ2-5; V: TRBV6-1; size: many; D: -; DNA: TGTGCCAGCAGTCGCCTCTTCATGGAAGAGGCCCAGTACTTC; CDR3: CASSRLFMEEAQYF
J: TRBJ2-7; V: TRBV30; size: many; D: -; DNA: TGTGCCTGGAGTGACCGTCGAACGGGCACACGCTACGAGCAGTACTTC; CDR3: CAWSDRRTGTRYEQYF
J: TRBJ1-5; V: TRBV27; size: -; D: TRBD1; DNA: TGTGCCAGCAGTTGCTGGGACAGGCGGTCCAATCAGCCCCAGCATTTT; CDR3: CASSCWDRRSNQPQHF
J: TRBJ1-1; V: TRBV29-1; size: few; D: -; DNA: TGCAGCGTTTCACCCCTGAGTCCAGTCATGAACACTGAAGCTTTCTTT; CDR3: CSVSPLSPVMNTEAFF
J: TRBJ2-7; V: TRBV12-3/TRBV12-4; size: many; D: -; DNA: TGTGCCAGCAGCCCCATGGGGACGGATGAGCAGTACTTC; CDR3: CASSPMGTDEQYF
J: TRBJ2-7; V: TRBV20-1; size: many; D: -; DNA: TGCAGTGCTAGTAGGGGGGGGGAGCAGTACTTC; CDR3: CSASRGGEQYF
J: TRBJ2-7; V: TRBV11-2; size: many; D: -; DNA: TGTGCCAGCAGCTTAAATCCTATCCGGACCCGTACACTGTACTTC; CDR3: CASSLNPIRTRTLYF
J: TRBJ2-2; V: TRBV11-2; size: many; D: TRBD2; DNA: TGTGCCAGCATGTCGCAGCGGGAGTATGGCGGGGAGCTGTTTTTT; CDR3: CASMSQREYGGELFF
J: TRBJ1-5; V: TRBV14; size: many; D: -; DNA: TGTGCCAGCAGCCAGTATAGACAAAATCAGCCCCAGCATTTT; CDR3: CASSQYRQNQPQHF
J: TRBJ2-7; V: TRBV6-2/TRBV6-3; size: many; D: TRBD2; DNA: TGTGCCAGCAGAGCCCCGGGACTAGCGGGAGTCGCCTACGAGCAGTACTTC; CDR3: CASRAPGLAGVAYEQYF
J: TRBJ2-2; V: TRBV12-5; size: many; D: TRBD1; DNA: TGTGCTAGTGACACCGGACAGGGGTACACCGGGGAGCTGTTTTTT; CDR3: CASDTGQGYTGELFF
J: TRBJ2-7; V: TRBV7-2; size: many; D: TRBD1; DNA: TGTGCCAGCAGCTTCGACAGGGCTTTCAACGAGCAGTACTTC; CDR3: CASSFDRAFNEQYF
J: TRBJ1-1; V: TRBV29-1; size: many; D: -; DNA: TGCAGCGTTGATGGGGGTGGGAGGGGGACTGAAGCTTTCTTT; CDR3: CSVDGGGRGTEAFF
J: TRBJ2-7; V: TRBV20-1; size: many; D: -; DNA: TGCAGTGCTCGGGGGTACTATGAATCCTACGAGCAGTACTTC; CDR3: CSARGYYESYEQYF